This entry lists 6 T cell receptor beta chains sequenced from one sample in a study of T cell responses to AZD1222 COVID-19 vaccine. TCRdb's table, derived via immunoSEQ multiplex PCR, lists solely in-frame clones and lacks some. The data contain more than 130,000 clones, less than 95% of them singletons. The material sequenced was peripheral blood, taken on day 0 of AZD1222 vaccination. The receptors were gathered from an adult in good health.

The chain is built from TRBV5-1 and TRBJ1-6; no clear D. V dropped 0 bases and J dropped 8 bases, with 12 bases sitting between them. The CDR3 length is 15 residues. Germline CDR1 reads SGHRS; CDR2 reads YFSETQ. The CDR3 DNA reads TGCGCCAGCAGCTTGGAAGGCGGGGTGGATTCACCCCTCCACTTT. Its protein product is CASSLEGGVDSPLHF.

This chain links TRBV11-3 with TRBJ2-7; 8 bases map to TRBD2. CDR1 is SGHNT, CDR2 YENEEA, per germline. V trimming: 2 bases; J trimming: 6 bases; junction bases outside the gene matches: 6. This CDR3 is built from 14 residues. The DNA of the CDR3 is TGTGCCAGCAGCTTACCGGGAGGGTCCCGCGAGCAGTACTTC. Translation gives CASSLPGGSREQYF.

The CDR3 bases are TGTGCCAGCAGTGAACGGGACCCCGGACAGATCTCTGGAAACACCATATATTTT. This translates into CASSERDPGQISGNTIYF. The V gene is TRBV25-1, the J gene TRBJ1-3, with D perhaps TRBD1 (6 bases). Germline V gene lookup returns CDR1 MGHDK and CDR2 SYGVNS. This CDR3 has 18 amino acids. Trimming shortened V by 2 bases and J by 0 bases, and 17 bases separated the two germline ends.

The J gene is TRBJ2-5, the V gene TRBV6-2 or TRBV6-3, with 12 bases identical to TRBD1. The CDR3 consists of 16 residues. V shed 4 bases, J shed 5 bases, and the junction held 8 bases outside the gene matches. Germline-derived CDR1 and CDR2 are MNHEY and SVGEGT. DNA for the CDR3: TGTGCCAGCAGTTGGCAGGGACAGGGGGCAGGCGAGACCCAGTACTTC. Translation gives CASSWQGQGAGETQYF.

In DNA form, the CDR3 reads TGTGCCAGCCTGAGTTCTCGGGAGTCCCTTGGAAACACCATATATTTT. This translates into CASLSSRESLGNTIYF. The chain recombines TRBV11-3 with TRBJ1-3; D gene uncertain. Germline CDR1 reads SGHNT; CDR2 reads YENEEA. The V end was cut by 8 bases, the J end by 3 bases, with 20 bases between. The CDR3 runs to 16 residues.

This sequence joins TRBV19 and TRBJ2-7; D perhaps matches TRBD1 (6 bases). The CDR3 length is 13 residues. Germline CDR1 LNHDA, CDR2 SQIVND (reference sequence). Between the trimmed V and J ends, which lost 3 bases and 3 bases, there was a span of 9 bases. CDR3 amino acids: CASSIGQSYEQYF. CDR3 coding DNA: TGTGCCAGTAGTATCGGACAGAGCTACGAGCAGTACTTC.